These 7 T cell receptor beta chains were all obtained from the same sample, sequenced in a study of identical twins. MiXCR, run by TCRdb on the 5' RACE reads, gives a single entry per CDR3 protein. The sample comprises fewer than 250,000 distinct CDR3 sequences, approximately 7.3% of which are singletons, and 5% to 6% rests with the top ten. This sample was shared with a second study, whose subject was yellow fever vaccine responses in identical twins.

Sequencing used CD8+ T cells sorted from blood. These TCRs come from a woman between 18 and 29 years old in good health.

This clonotype was found a few times. This chain uses TRBV20-1 with TRBJ2-7; a possible D gene is TRBD1 (6 bases). This CDR3 region has 13 residues. With 3 bases removed from V and 4 bases from J, the gap between germline ends came to 13 bases. Germline CDR1 reads DFQATT; CDR2 reads SNEGSKA (reference sequence). CDR3 sequence: CSASLDSEYEQYF. For the CDR3, the DNA is TGCAGTGCTAGTTTGGACAGTGAATACGAGCAGTACTTC.

The chain uses TRBV13 and TRBJ1-2; D is unresolved. CDR3 length equals 14 residues. The V end was cut by 0 bases, the J end by 4 bases, with 9 bases between. The V gene's germline CDR1 is PRHDT and CDR2 FYEKMQ (reference sequence). The CDR3 DNA sequence: TGTGCCAGCAGCTTAGGGTCCGGAGGCTATGGCTACACCTTC. This sequence encodes CASSLGSGGYGYTF.

The chain employs TRBV7-9 and TRBJ2-1; 10 nucleotides align to TRBD1. V lost 4 bases, J lost 2 bases, and 5 bases stayed unmatched. Germline V gene sequence: CDR1 SEHNR, CDR2 FQNEAQ (reference sequence). CDR3 length equals 16 residues. The CDR3 loop reads CASSSHGTGAYNEQFF. CDR3 nucleotides: TGTGCCAGCAGCTCCCATGGGACAGGGGCCTACAATGAGCAGTTCTTC.

This clonotype has at least ten counts. The chain has TRBV4-1 and TRBJ2-7, with 12 nucleotides matching TRBD2. In germline, CDR1 is MGHRA, CDR2 YSYEKL. This CDR3 contains 15 residues. Trimming cost V 1 base and J 4 bases; bases outside gene matches: 2. DNA of the CDR3: TGCGCCAGCAGCCAAGGACTAGCGGGAGTTTACGAGCAGTACTTC. Amino acids: CASSQGLAGVYEQYF.

The CDR3 spells CVLGTGTYEQYF. The CDR3 nucleotides read TGTGTCCTAGGGACAGGTACCTACGAGCAGTACTTC. The rearrangement joins TRBV2 to TRBJ2-7; 8 nucleotides line up with TRBD1. Germline-derived CDR1 and CDR2 are SNHLY and FYNNEI. CDR3 size: 12 residues.

The chain recombines TRBV19 with TRBJ2-1; D uncertain. V lost 2 bases and J 6 bases, leaving 8 bases between the germline ends. Germline lookup yields CDR1 LNHDA and CDR2 SQIVND (reference sequence). The CDR3 has 13 amino acids. The CDR3 is CASSISQANEQFF. In DNA form, the CDR3 reads TGTGCCAGTAGTATATCGCAGGCCAATGAGCAGTTCTTC.

This clonotype has a handful of counts. The genes are TRBV3-1 and TRBJ1-1; no reliable D call. The CDR3 extends over 14 amino acids. CDR1 and CDR2 (germline): LGHDT, YNNKEL (reference sequence). V lost 4 bases, J lost 0 bases, and 9 bases lay in between. The CDR3: CASSRQGMNTEAFF. CDR3 DNA sequence: TGTGCCAGCAGCCGTCAAGGCATGAACACTGAAGCTTTCTTT.